The 9 T cell receptor beta chains below come from one sample, sequenced in a study of T cells in Graves' hyperthyroidism and ophthalmopathy. What was amplified from RNA transcripts were TCR beta CDR3 regions. Primed by the HTBI set, a first-round RT-PCR was run on the TCR CDR3. TCRdb re-derived calls from the multiplex PCR reads in MiXCR, one entry per CDR3 protein. This table has roughly 400,000 distinct CDR3 sequences, more than 13% appearing once. The sequenced material came from blood. These receptors were taken from a man between 45 and 60 years old with Graves' ophthalmopathy.

This clonotype occurred many times. This chain links TRBV20-1 with TRBJ1-2; 9 bases line up with TRBD1. The V gene's germline CDR1 is DFQATT and CDR2 SNEGSKA (reference sequence). CDR3 size: 13 residues. Trimming cost V 6 bases and J 8 bases; bases outside gene matches: 10. The chain's CDR3 is CSAVRDRVGGYTF. The CDR3 DNA is TGCAGTGCCGTCCGGGACAGGGTAGGGGGCTACACCTTC.

In its sample, this clonotype was seen many times. CDR3 in amino acids: CSARDSGRAHNEQFF. CDR3 coding DNA: TGCAGTGCTAGAGATAGCGGGAGGGCCCACAATGAGCAGTTCTTC. The chain recombines TRBV20-1 with TRBJ2-1, with 11 bases matching TRBD2. The CDR3 runs 15 residues. Per the germline V gene, CDR1 is DFQATT and CDR2 is SNEGSKA (reference sequence). V was clipped by 0 bases and J by 5 bases; unmatched bases: 3.

This clonotype occurred many times. The chain recombines TRBV28 with TRBJ2-7; TRBD2 is a possible D gene (7 bases). Trimming stripped 10 bases from V and 4 bases from J, with 14 bases between. The CDR3 totals 12 residues. Germline lookup yields CDR1 MDHEN and CDR2 SYDVKM. The CDR3 loop reads CATKGGKYEQYF. The CDR3 DNA reads as TGTGCCACCAAGGGGGGGAAGTACGAGCAGTACTTC.

This chain links TRBV6-2 or TRBV6-3 with TRBJ2-3; tentative D call: TRBD2 (5 bases). CDR1 MNHEY and CDR2 SVGEGT come from the germline V gene. The length of the CDR3 is 16 residues. Between the trimmed V and J ends, which lost 0 bases and 6 bases, there was a span of 16 bases. The CDR3 bases are TGTGCCAGCAGTTACTCCCAGCGGTCACACTTCGATACGCAGTATTTT. It encodes CASSYSQRSHFDTQYF.

The sample holds many counts of this clonotype. The chain uses TRBV5-6 and TRBJ1-2, with 7 bases fitting TRBD1. The ends lost 2 bases at V and 3 bases at J; junction bases unmatched: 1. This CDR3 has 13 residues. The germline V gene has CDR1 SGHDT and CDR2 YYEEEE. The CDR3 reads CASSFGQDYGYTF. The CDR3 DNA is TGTGCCAGCAGCTTCGGACAGGACTATGGCTACACCTTC.

This chain links TRBV5-1 with TRBJ2-3, with TRBD2 matching 10 bases. Germline V gives CDR1 SGHRS, CDR2 YFSETQ. Trimming at V came to 0 bases and at J to 4 bases, leaving 8 bases not matched to a gene. The CDR3 is 17 amino acids. DNA of the CDR3: TGCGCCAGCAGCTTGGCGTATAGCGGGAGGAAGGCAGATACGCAGTATTTT. Protein sequence: CASSLAYSGRKADTQYF. The full variable domain, rest sourced from reference TRBV5-1 and TRBJ2-3, is KAGVTQTPRYLIKTRGQQVTLSCSPISGHRSVSWYQQTPGQGLQFLFEYFSETQRNKGNFPGRFSGRQFSNSRSEMNVSTLELGDSALYLCASSLAYSGRKADTQYFGPGTRLTVL.

This clonotype showed up many times. The J gene is TRBJ2-5, the V gene TRBV6-1, with TRBD1 matching over 8 bases. The CDR3 covers 14 residues. Germline V lookup: CDR1 MNHNS, CDR2 SASEGT. The V segment lost 2 bases and the J segment 7 bases; nucleotides outside the gene matches: 6. The CDR3 DNA follows: TGTGCCAGCAGTGAAAAGGACAGGGTTGGGACCCAGTACTTC. This gives the protein CASSEKDRVGTQYF.

This clonotype was recorded a few times. The J gene is TRBJ2-1, the V gene TRBV10-1; 7 bases are shared with TRBD2. V shed 2 bases, J shed 9 bases, and the junction held 10 bases outside the gene matches. CDR3 size: 15 residues. In germline, CDR1 is WNHNN, CDR2 SYGVQD (reference sequence). DNA of the CDR3: TGCGCCAGCAGTGAGAAAACCAGGTGGGGGGGTGAGCAGTTCTTC. Residues: CASSEKTRWGGEQFF.

V and J are TRBV19 and TRBJ1-5; possible D gene TRBD1, 6 bases. The CDR3 totals 16 residues. The germline V and J ends were trimmed by 6 bases and 0 bases, with 15 bases remaining between them. Germline V gene sequence: CDR1 LNHDA, CDR2 SQIVND (reference sequence). The CDR3 is CASRTTGQNSNQPQHF. In nucleotides, the CDR3 is TGTGCCAGTAGGACCACGGGACAAAATAGCAATCAGCCCCAGCATTTT.